This paragraph covers one T cell receptor (beta chain) sequence. Its specificity is not known. The data derive from a study of T cell responses to AZD1222 COVID-19 vaccine. Notes on the study in general: An increase in Spike-specific TCR breadth and depth was observed after two AZD1222 doses.

The CDR3 is 17 amino acids. Produced via immunoSEQ multiplex PCR; TCRdb's table is partial and in-frame only. The sample lists under 110,000 clones, roughly 84% occurring once. The chain employs TRBV21-1 and TRBJ2-3; TRBD2 is the table's D call and was not checked against the DNA. TRBV21-1 is termed a pseudogene. This receptor was taken from an adult in good health. This material consisted of peripheral blood, taken on day 0 of AZD1222 vaccination. The CDR3, as DNA: TGTGCCAGCCGTAAAGCGGGCCCGCCCGGTGGGGGGTCTACGCAGTATTTT. Protein: CASRKAGPPGGGSTQYF.